A single sample is the source of the 7 T cell receptor beta chains below, sequenced in a study of T cells after yellow fever vaccination. In TCRdb, the 5' RACE reads were re-called with MiXCR into one record per CDR3 protein. The table records more than 450,000 distinct CDR3 sequences, roughly 22% of them present only once. The sample was PBMCs, taken 20 to 25 days after the first yellow fever vaccination. All receptors come from a man aged 18-30 years who received the YFV17D yellow fever vaccine.

In DNA, the CDR3 is TGCGCCAGCAGCCGCCCCCGGGGGTCCGTCGTCAATCAGCCCCAGCATTTT. Its translation is CASSRPRGSVVNQPQHF. The chain recombines TRBV5-1 with TRBJ1-5; TRBD1 is a possible D gene (5 bases). The V and J ends lost 4 bases and 3 bases respectively, with 20 bases between them. The germline CDR1 and CDR2 sequences are SGHRS and YFSETQ. CDR3 length: 17 amino acids.

This clonotype was seen a few times. The rearrangement links TRBV7-6 to TRBJ2-7, with 8 bases that match TRBD2. Germline V CDR1 and CDR2: SGHVS, FNYEAQ. V gave up 1 base and J gave up 4 bases; unmatched junction bases: 12. This CDR3 comprises 17 residues. In nucleotides, the CDR3 is TGTGCCAGCAGCTTAGGCCATCCGGTTAGCGGGGATTACGAGCAGTACTTC. It specifies CASSLGHPVSGDYEQYF.

The rearrangement uses TRBV4-2 and TRBJ1-1; 8 bases agree with TRBD1. Germline CDR1 is LGHNA and CDR2 is YNFKEQ. This CDR3 has 14 amino acids. With V trimmed by 4 bases and J by 4 bases, 5 bases remained unmatched. CDR3 region: CASSPWQGATEAFF. The CDR3 DNA follows: TGTGCCAGCAGCCCTTGGCAGGGGGCCACTGAAGCTTTCTTT.

This clonotype showed up just a few times. The rearrangement uses TRBV5-4 and TRBJ2-7; no firm D call. The CDR3 has 14 residues. V lost 0 bases to trimming and J lost 1 base, with 8 bases between them. Per germline, CDR1 SGHNT and CDR2 YYREEE (reference sequence). The CDR3 loop is CASSLGHYSYEQYF. CDR3 nucleotide sequence: TGTGCCAGCAGCTTGGGGCACTATTCCTACGAGCAGTACTTC.

This clonotype was seen a few times. The rearrangement joins TRBV6-1 to TRBJ1-1, with D maybe TRBD1 (5 bases). This CDR3 spans 13 amino acids. Germline CDR1 and CDR2: MNHNS and SASEGT. V lost 7 bases to trimming and J lost 2 bases, with 11 bases between them. CDR3 sequence reads: CASNPGANTEAFF. The CDR3 bases are TGTGCCAGCAATCCCGGGGCAAACACTGAAGCTTTCTTT.

This chain connects TRBV6-6 to TRBJ2-5; D remains unclear. Trimming removed 0 bases from V and 10 bases from J, with 9 bases in between. CDR3 length equals 12 residues. Germline V CDR1 and CDR2: MNHNY, SVGAGI (reference sequence). CDR3 nucleotide sequence: TGTGCCAGCAGTTACTCATCCTTTGACCAGTACTTC. This codes for CASSYSSFDQYF.

The V and J genes are TRBV6-1 and TRBJ1-5, with D possibly being TRBD1 (5 bases). Trimming removed 6 bases at V and 8 bases at J, with 17 bases between. This CDR3 contains 14 residues. The germline CDR1 and CDR2 sequences are MNHNS and SASEGT. For the CDR3, the DNA is TGTGCCAGCAGAACCTTTGTTCAGGGCAAGCCCCAGCATTTT. Protein: CASRTFVQGKPQHF.